This record looks at one T cell receptor beta chain sequence and its context. The antigen is undetermined. The sample is drawn from a study of identical twins. Study-level points and caveats: Carriage of fewer insertions was seen in abundant cord blood beta clonotypes, whereas memory repertoires showed none.

TCRdb processed the 5' RACE reads anew with MiXCR; each CDR3 protein has one entry. The sample shows about 200,000 distinct CDR3 sequences, 5.5% to 7.5% of them seen only once. Separately, the same data were catalogued under a study of T cells expressing NK-cell markers. That work contributes: Among the eight sequenced donors, seven tested HCMV-seropositive and one tested seronegative. The sorts in several experiments were restricted to alpha-beta TCR T cells by an anti-gamma-delta TCR antibody.

This receptor was identified in a woman aged 18-29 years in good health. What was sequenced was CD8+ T cells sorted from blood.

The CDR3 coding sequence is TGTGCCAGCAGTCCCATGGGAGCGGGAGGTGCGTGGGATACGCAGTATTTT. This sequence encodes CASSPMGAGGAWDTQYF. The gene calls are TRBV27 and TRBJ2-3, with 9 positions matching TRBD2. Germline values: CDR1 MNHEY, CDR2 SMNVEV (reference sequence). The length of the CDR3 is 17 residues. The trim removed 5 bases at V and 6 bases at J, leaving 15 bases unmatched.